This T cell receptor beta chain comes out of a study of early T cells in non-severe SARS-CoV-2 infection. Study at large: RNA in bulk from unsorted whole blood was sequenced, and chains were unpaired.

Germline loops: CDR1 MNHNS, CDR2 SASEGT. Trimming removed 6 bases from V and 7 bases from J, with 16 bases in between. CDR3 length: 14 residues. Individual cDNA molecules carried attached unique molecular identifiers. TCRdb redid the calling of the 5' RACE reads with MiXCR, one entry per CDR3 protein. The data hold tens of thousands of distinct CDR3 sequences, with roughly a tenth observed a single time. This clonotype was seen a handful of times. The chain carries TRBV6-1 and TRBJ2-1, with D hard to call. The sequence came from an adult who was a healthcare worker with PCR-confirmed SARS-CoV-2 infection or an uninfected control (not recorded which). The sequenced sample consisted of whole blood. Here the CDR3 reads CASRTVAASNEQFF. The CDR3 DNA reads as TGTGCCAGCAGGACCGTAGCCGCCTCTAATGAGCAGTTCTTC.